This is a list of T cell receptor beta chains from one sample in a study of T-cell memory formation after mild COVID-19. TCRdb redid the calling of the 5' RACE reads with MiXCR, one entry per CDR3 protein. The profile shows a few hundred thousand distinct CDR3 sequences, roughly 25% of them singletons. The sequenced sample consisted of PBMCs or a T cell subset sorted from them (not recorded which). Receptors originate from an adult woman who had mild COVID-19 (a few samples of this study predate the infection). Cell type and time point are not known. The CDR3 runs from the conserved cysteine through the conserved F or W.

J gene,V gene,CDR3 protein
TRBJ1-1,TRBV6-5,CASSYEPNTEAFF
TRBJ1-1,TRBV10-3,CAISEAGGEYTEAFF
TRBJ2-1,TRBV24-1,CATSLAADYNEQFF
TRBJ1-4,TRBV27,CASSLAGGQGRLKLFF
TRBJ2-1,TRBV12-3/TRBV12-4,CASSYTLNEQFF
TRBJ2-3,TRBV6-6,CASSYSADRTTSTDTQYF
TRBJ2-1,TRBV14,CASSLWTGGLSSYNEQFF
TRBJ2-7,TRBV10-3,CAISDGQTYEQYF
TRBJ1-1,TRBV20-1,CSARASTGGGTEAFF
TRBJ1-6,TRBV5-1,CASSFQGQGVNSPLHF
TRBJ2-3,TRBV5-1,CASSLDSRGTTDTQYF
TRBJ2-7,TRBV27,CATGRDTSYEQYF
TRBJ1-1,TRBV18,CALRPVSQNTEAFF
TRBJ2-7,TRBV7-6,CASSLGAGVHEQYF
TRBJ1-5,TRBV27,CASSQGRLSNQPQHF
TRBJ2-1,TRBV7-9,CASSDRTAGGNEQFF
TRBJ2-7,TRBV20-1,CSVGQGVSYEQYF
TRBJ2-7,TRBV5-1,CASSLGQGNDEQYF
TRBJ1-2,TRBV6-2/TRBV6-3,CASSSQGGYGYTF
TRBJ1-2,TRBV5-6,CASSLKATNYGYTF
TRBJ2-7,TRBV7-9,CASSLAAGGHPSYEQYF
TRBJ1-2,TRBV15,CATSRDWGGAGYTF
TRBJ2-2,TRBV4-1,CASSQNGPGELFF
TRBJ1-1,TRBV12-3/TRBV12-4,CASSFRASVNTEAFF
TRBJ2-7,TRBV18,CASSPDQGRQYF
TRBJ1-1,TRBV19,CASSVLQGNTEAFF
TRBJ2-1,TRBV5-4,CASSAGTSGSGGEQFF
TRBJ2-1,TRBV20-1,CSARTTSGPYNEQFF
TRBJ2-7,TRBV14,CASSLTTSGDEQYF
TRBJ1-5,TRBV20-1,CSATDSNQPQHF
TRBJ2-7,TRBV15,CATSFVGSYEQYF
TRBJ2-3,TRBV7-3,CASSLTKKDTQYF
TRBJ2-7,TRBV6-2/TRBV6-3,CASSYDREGEQYF
TRBJ2-3,TRBV7-3,CASSLSGTGTDTQYF
TRBJ2-7,TRBV7-9,CASSPGVAGDLNEQYF
TRBJ1-1,TRBV12-3/TRBV12-4,CASAVGVRTEAFF
TRBJ2-1,TRBV15,CATSRERDRGVEEQFF
TRBJ1-2,TRBV12-3/TRBV12-4,CASSLKGGDNYGYTF
TRBJ1-2,TRBV25-1,CASSGAGTGGDGYTF
TRBJ2-2,TRBV7-8,CASSRGEFGGELFF
TRBJ2-7,TRBV9,CASSRRDRGEQYF
TRBJ2-4,TRBV4-1,CASSQDVTSGGRNIQYF
TRBJ2-7,TRBV6-2/TRBV6-3,CASSYWGRSGEQYF
TRBJ1-3,TRBV10-3,CAISASPFTGDGSGNTIYF
TRBJ1-1,TRBV7-2,CASSLVGYTEAFF
TRBJ2-4,TRBV20-1,CSAKPRDRGALAKNIQYF
TRBJ1-1,TRBV7-9,CASSFGSEAFF
TRBJ1-1,TRBV12-3/TRBV12-4,CASSRTGEAFF
TRBJ2-7,TRBV27,CASSIRDSGYEQYF
TRBJ2-2,TRBV15,CATSRRHTGELFF
TRBJ2-2,TRBV5-1,CASSLDSYGELFF
TRBJ1-2,TRBV7-2,CASSFLAGGDGYTF
TRBJ1-6,TRBV30,CAWRSQGALSGLNSPLHF
TRBJ2-1,TRBV5-6,CASSFGSGAYNEQFF
TRBJ2-2,TRBV20-1,CSALPPRTSGNTGELFF